Here is one T cell receptor (beta chain) with its context. The data were obtained in a study of blood T cell repertoires in COVID-19. Study overall: Material from acute and convalescent COVID-19 was sourced from the United States, Italy and Spain.

How the authors handled the data: Amplification from reference gene primers served as the basis for estimated nucleated cell counts. Generated by immunoSEQ multiplex PCR, the TCRdb table keeps only in-frame clones and is missing some. V and J calls and clone size are those listed in that table; D and trimming were worked out from the DNA. This sample yields hundreds of thousands of clones, of which around 87% are seen a single time; about 6% belongs to the top ten. What was sequenced was peripheral blood. The sequence derives from a woman aged 45-59 years with COVID-19, enrolled during active disease.

The CDR3 nucleotides read TGTGCCAGCGTCCAGGGAGGGGGAGGGACTGAAGCTTTCTTT. This codes for CASVQGGGGTEAFF. The V and J genes are TRBV6-5 and TRBJ1-1; D might be TRBD1 (6 bases). Deletions cut 8 bases from V and 5 bases from J, with 18 bases between. This CDR3 has 14 residues. Germline V lookup: CDR1 MNHEY, CDR2 SVGAGI.